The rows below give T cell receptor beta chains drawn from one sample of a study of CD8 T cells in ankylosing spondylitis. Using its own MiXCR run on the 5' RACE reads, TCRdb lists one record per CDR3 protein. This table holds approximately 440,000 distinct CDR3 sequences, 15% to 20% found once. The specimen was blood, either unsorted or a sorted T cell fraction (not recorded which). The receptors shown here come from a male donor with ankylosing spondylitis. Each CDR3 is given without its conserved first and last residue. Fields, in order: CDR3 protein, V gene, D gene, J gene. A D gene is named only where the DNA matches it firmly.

cdr3_aa: AWTGPGGTGELF
v_call: TRBV30
d_call: TRBD2
j_call: TRBJ2-2

cdr3_aa: ASSAPGLENIQY
v_call: TRBV5-4
d_call: TRBD2
j_call: TRBJ2-4

cdr3_aa: ASSPRTYNSPLH
v_call: TRBV5-6
d_call: -
j_call: TRBJ1-6

cdr3_aa: ASSSGQGVPYEQY
v_call: TRBV28
d_call: TRBD1
j_call: TRBJ2-7

cdr3_aa: ASSYLGPGRATGELF
v_call: TRBV6-5
d_call: TRBD2
j_call: TRBJ2-2

cdr3_aa: ATSRKTSGIALTI
v_call: TRBV15
d_call: TRBD2
j_call: TRBJ2-1

cdr3_aa: ASSSLRVDIQY
v_call: TRBV7-9
d_call: -
j_call: TRBJ2-4

cdr3_aa: ASSQSGTLISANVLT
v_call: TRBV3-1
d_call: -
j_call: TRBJ2-6

cdr3_aa: ASSLDSSNSPLH
v_call: TRBV5-1
d_call: -
j_call: TRBJ1-6

cdr3_aa: SVRAGGGNIQY
v_call: TRBV29-1
d_call: TRBD2
j_call: TRBJ2-4

cdr3_aa: SARAGSEQF
v_call: TRBV20-1
d_call: -
j_call: TRBJ2-1

cdr3_aa: SARVAGTSGRWADTQY
v_call: TRBV20-1
d_call: TRBD2
j_call: TRBJ2-3

cdr3_aa: ASSLKGAGGHEQY
v_call: TRBV12-3/TRBV12-4
d_call: TRBD1
j_call: TRBJ2-7

cdr3_aa: ASSFLPTGKIRSEQY
v_call: TRBV7-8
d_call: -
j_call: TRBJ2-7

cdr3_aa: ASSVDGLDHNEQF
v_call: TRBV18
d_call: TRBD2
j_call: TRBJ2-1

cdr3_aa: ASSSQQGEGGELF
v_call: TRBV11-2
d_call: TRBD1
j_call: TRBJ2-2

cdr3_aa: ASSLTRDTQY
v_call: TRBV5-1
d_call: -
j_call: TRBJ2-3

cdr3_aa: ASSSSPEASGTQY
v_call: TRBV7-9
d_call: TRBD2
j_call: TRBJ2-3

cdr3_aa: SASTLAGSQETQY
v_call: TRBV20-1
d_call: TRBD2
j_call: TRBJ2-5

cdr3_aa: ASSRTSSTDTQY
v_call: TRBV7-9
d_call: -
j_call: TRBJ2-3

cdr3_aa: ASSFRPGLAGVPDTQY
v_call: TRBV5-1
d_call: TRBD2
j_call: TRBJ2-3

cdr3_aa: ASSLGGGASTDTQY
v_call: TRBV11-2
d_call: TRBD2
j_call: TRBJ2-3

cdr3_aa: ASRGAAGNTIY
v_call: TRBV12-3/TRBV12-4
d_call: -
j_call: TRBJ1-3

cdr3_aa: ASSYPKTGVGNQPQH
v_call: TRBV6-5
d_call: TRBD1
j_call: TRBJ1-5

cdr3_aa: ASSSYSGAGQTGELF
v_call: TRBV5-1
d_call: -
j_call: TRBJ2-2

cdr3_aa: ASSLRPPGNNSPLH
v_call: TRBV4-3
d_call: -
j_call: TRBJ1-6

cdr3_aa: ASSPGPGQNYNEQF
v_call: TRBV27
d_call: TRBD1
j_call: TRBJ2-1

cdr3_aa: ASRAGDYNEQF
v_call: TRBV12-3/TRBV12-4
d_call: TRBD2
j_call: TRBJ2-1

cdr3_aa: ATFWGYANTGELF
v_call: TRBV6-2/TRBV6-3
d_call: -
j_call: TRBJ2-2

cdr3_aa: ASRPIGTGRTGELF
v_call: TRBV2
d_call: TRBD1
j_call: TRBJ2-2

cdr3_aa: ASSTGLAGSETQY
v_call: TRBV7-7
d_call: TRBD2
j_call: TRBJ2-5

cdr3_aa: ASSGVGGRGPYNEQF
v_call: TRBV2
d_call: TRBD1
j_call: TRBJ2-1

cdr3_aa: ASTIDSFNEKLF
v_call: TRBV5-1
d_call: -
j_call: TRBJ1-4

cdr3_aa: ASSEAWTSGGYEQY
v_call: TRBV6-1
d_call: TRBD2
j_call: TRBJ2-7

cdr3_aa: SAMLPGYGYT
v_call: TRBV20-1
d_call: -
j_call: TRBJ1-2

cdr3_aa: ATSKKGVGNIQY
v_call: TRBV15
d_call: -
j_call: TRBJ2-4

cdr3_aa: ASSPVVGNQPQH
v_call: TRBV5-5
d_call: -
j_call: TRBJ1-5

cdr3_aa: ASSLTWEELF
v_call: TRBV11-2
d_call: -
j_call: TRBJ2-2

cdr3_aa: ASRQNDRGYGYT
v_call: TRBV5-4
d_call: TRBD1
j_call: TRBJ1-2

cdr3_aa: AIRKNAGTGEKLF
v_call: TRBV10-3
d_call: TRBD1
j_call: TRBJ1-4

cdr3_aa: SASWTRTEQETQY
v_call: TRBV20-1
d_call: -
j_call: TRBJ2-5

cdr3_aa: ASSLIGHRSGNTIY
v_call: TRBV5-6
d_call: -
j_call: TRBJ1-3

cdr3_aa: ASSQDPGTGGRDTQY
v_call: TRBV4-3
d_call: TRBD1
j_call: TRBJ2-3

cdr3_aa: ASSESGIFYGYT
v_call: TRBV6-1
d_call: -
j_call: TRBJ1-2